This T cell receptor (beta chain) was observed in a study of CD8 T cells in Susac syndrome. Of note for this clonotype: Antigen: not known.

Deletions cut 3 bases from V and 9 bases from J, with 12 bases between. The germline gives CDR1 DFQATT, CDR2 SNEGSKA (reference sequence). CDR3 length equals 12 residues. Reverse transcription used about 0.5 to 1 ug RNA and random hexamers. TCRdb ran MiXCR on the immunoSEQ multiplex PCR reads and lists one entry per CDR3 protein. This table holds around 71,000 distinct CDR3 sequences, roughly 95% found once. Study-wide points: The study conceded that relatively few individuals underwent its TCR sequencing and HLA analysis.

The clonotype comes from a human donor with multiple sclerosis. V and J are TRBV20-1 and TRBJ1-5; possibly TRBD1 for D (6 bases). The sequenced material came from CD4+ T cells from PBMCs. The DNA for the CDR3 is TGCAGTGCTAGGGGGGCAGGGCTGCCCCAGCATTTT. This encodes CSARGAGLPQHF.